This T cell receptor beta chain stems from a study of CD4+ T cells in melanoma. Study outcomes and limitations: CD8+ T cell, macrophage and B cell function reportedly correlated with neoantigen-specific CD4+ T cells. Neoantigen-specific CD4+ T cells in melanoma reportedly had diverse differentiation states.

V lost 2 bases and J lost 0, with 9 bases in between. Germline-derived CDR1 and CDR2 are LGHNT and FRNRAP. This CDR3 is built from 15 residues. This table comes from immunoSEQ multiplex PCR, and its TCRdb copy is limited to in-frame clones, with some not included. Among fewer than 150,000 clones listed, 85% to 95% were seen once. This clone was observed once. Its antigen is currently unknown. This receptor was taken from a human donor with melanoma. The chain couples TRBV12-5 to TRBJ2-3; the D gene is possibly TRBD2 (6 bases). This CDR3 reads CASGLFAGSTDTQYF. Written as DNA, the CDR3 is TGTGCTAGTGGTTTGTTCGCGGGAAGCACAGATACGCAGTATTTT.